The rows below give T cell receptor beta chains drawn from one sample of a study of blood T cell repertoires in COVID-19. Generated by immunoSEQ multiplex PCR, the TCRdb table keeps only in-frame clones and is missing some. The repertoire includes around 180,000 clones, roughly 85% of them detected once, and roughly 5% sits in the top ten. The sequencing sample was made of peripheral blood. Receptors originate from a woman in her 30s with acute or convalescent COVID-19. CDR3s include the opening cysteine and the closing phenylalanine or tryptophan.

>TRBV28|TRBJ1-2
CASRSDRDTYGYTF
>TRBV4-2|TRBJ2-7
CASSLTSGSSYEQYF
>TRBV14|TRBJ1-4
CASSQAGEKLFF
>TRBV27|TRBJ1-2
CASSLLTGGNGYTF
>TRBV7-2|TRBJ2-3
CASSSRTGNADTQYF
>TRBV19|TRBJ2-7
CASSYSGTGISYEQYF
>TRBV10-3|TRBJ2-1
CAISESDTVRNNEQFF
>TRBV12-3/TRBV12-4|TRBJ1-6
CASSARNSPLHF
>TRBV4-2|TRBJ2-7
CASSQGPVTSHSGLASYEQYF
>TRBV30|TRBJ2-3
CAWETEASTDTQYF
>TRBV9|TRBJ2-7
CASSVSGGAMVEQYF
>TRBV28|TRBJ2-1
CASRGRGLWEQFF
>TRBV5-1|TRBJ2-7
CASSLRGYEQYF
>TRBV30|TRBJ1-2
CAWSRDRVNDGYTF
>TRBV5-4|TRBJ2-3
CASSRDRGDTQYF
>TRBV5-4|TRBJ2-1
CASSLVPGGGDEQFF
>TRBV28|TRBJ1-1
CASSLLGRVDTEAFF
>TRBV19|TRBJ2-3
CASSGGAGTDTQYF
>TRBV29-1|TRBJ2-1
CSAYGLAGAWAYNEQFF
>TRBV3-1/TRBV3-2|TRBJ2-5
CASSQMGWEGTETQYF
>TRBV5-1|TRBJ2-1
CASSLGQGGYNEQFF
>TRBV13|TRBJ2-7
CASTSEPKGEQYF
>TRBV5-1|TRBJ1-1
CASSFGDRGYTEAFF
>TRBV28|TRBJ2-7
CASSSETSQAYEQYF
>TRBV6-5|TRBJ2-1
CASRASGVRNEQFF
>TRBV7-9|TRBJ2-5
CASSDERYQETQYF
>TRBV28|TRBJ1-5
CASSLSRQSDQPQHF
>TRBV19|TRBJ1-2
CASSLLDSYGYTF
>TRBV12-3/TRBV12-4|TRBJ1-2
CASLFDRGYGYTF
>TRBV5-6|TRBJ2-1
CASSFLGRANNEQFF
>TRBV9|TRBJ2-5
CASSVVGTGVGETQYF
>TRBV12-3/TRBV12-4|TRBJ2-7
CASRSLSSYEQYF
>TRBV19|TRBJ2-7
CASSTIPGQRTYEQYF
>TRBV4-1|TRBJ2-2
CASSQAWRQGGGELFF
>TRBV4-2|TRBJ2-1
CASNGASGRIAEDDEQFF
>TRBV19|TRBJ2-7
CASSNGLAYEQYF
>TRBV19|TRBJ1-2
CASSSGGERRGYTF
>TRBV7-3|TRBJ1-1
CASSSYRARAFF
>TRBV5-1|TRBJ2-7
CASSPQGLYEQYF
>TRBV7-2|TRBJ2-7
CASSLDGGTSGSEQYF
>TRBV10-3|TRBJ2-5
CAISEGLVGETQYF
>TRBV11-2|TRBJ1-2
CASRLGQNYYGYTF
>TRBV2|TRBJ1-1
CASNDRDSLDGF
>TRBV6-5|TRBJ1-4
CASRIKETGMGKLFF
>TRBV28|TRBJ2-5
CASSLPTRAQETQYF
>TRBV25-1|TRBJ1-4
CASSELTGGLNEKLFF
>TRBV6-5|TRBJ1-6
CASSYTGGANSPLHF
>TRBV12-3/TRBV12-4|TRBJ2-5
CASSLRGGETQYF